Described below is a single T cell receptor (beta chain) sequence and its context. TCRdb processed the RT-PCR reads anew with MiXCR; each CDR3 protein has one entry. The table includes about 680,000 distinct CDR3 sequences, approximately 15% detected once. This sequence was found in a female donor in good health, serving as a healthy control. The material sequenced was memory CD4+ T cells from blood.

Here the CDR3 reads CASSPGTGERRFF. As DNA, the CDR3 is TGTGCCAGCAGCCCAGGGACTGGAGAAAGGCGGTTCTTC. The chain has TRBV3-1 and TRBJ2-1; D is possibly TRBD2 (6 bases). This CDR3 has 13 amino acids. V shed 4 bases and J shed 15 bases, with 19 bases lying between them. Germline-derived CDR1 and CDR2 are LGHDT and YNNKEL (reference sequence).